The 2 T cell receptor beta chains in this list originate from one sample, sequenced in a study of CD8+ T cells in alopecia areata. Following extraction, RNA underwent reverse transcription to cDNA, which served as the sequencing template. Assay: immunoSEQ multiplex PCR; the TCRdb copy retains only in-frame clones and omits some. The table lists tens of thousands of clones, just under 95% of them singletons. The treatment was: oral pan-JAK inhibitor, 5-10 mg twice daily. The specimen comprised CD8+ T cells sorted from blood, sampled at week 24, from a patient treated with tofacitinib. The receptors shown here come from a human donor with alopecia areata.

The chain combines TRBV12-5 with TRBJ2-7, with 7 bases matching TRBD2. CDR1 and CDR2 from the germline V gene are LGHNT and FRNRAP. This CDR3 has 16 amino acids. V lost 7 bases and J lost 6; bases outside the gene matches: 18. CDR3 protein: CASDRRMRTPGGEQYF. The CDR3 nucleotides are TGTGCTAGTGACCGACGCATGAGAACCCCGGGGGGCGAGCAGTACTTC.

This sequence joins TRBV28 and TRBJ2-1; tentative D call: TRBD2 (6 bases). V dropped 5 bases and J dropped 0 bases, with 14 bases sitting between them. Germline V lookup: CDR1 MDHEN, CDR2 SYDVKM. The CDR3 loop spans 16 amino acids. The CDR3 loop is CASSLFSGSSYNEQFF. In DNA form, the CDR3 reads TGTGCCAGCAGTCTATTTAGCGGAAGCTCCTACAATGAGCAGTTCTTC.